This TCR beta chain stems from a study of T-cell reconstitution after alpha-beta-depleted transplantation in children. For this clonotype: The target antigen is unknown.

Study results and limitations: Newly produced T cells mostly provided counts and TCRbeta diversity after one year, as hyperexpanded clones declined. Surviving recipient T cells and thymic progenitors underlay high day-60 TCRbeta diversity in some patients.

Unique molecular identifiers were used to barcode this TCRbeta library. TCRdb processed the PCR reads anew with MiXCR; each CDR3 protein has one entry. The repertoire includes a few hundred thousand distinct CDR3 sequences, roughly 30% of them detected once, and approximately 33% sits in the top ten. The source material was PBMCs, sampled before TCRalphabeta/CD19-depleted stem cell transplant. The source is a boy younger than two with Wiskott-Aldrich syndrome, due to receive a stem cell transplant.

The CDR3 bases are TGTGCCAGCAGTTTAGGTTGGCTAGCGGGAGTTAGCAATGAGCAGTTCTTC. It translates to CASSLGWLAGVSNEQFF. The rearrangement links TRBV27 to TRBJ2-1, with 10 bases matching TRBD2. The germline CDR1 and CDR2 sequences are MNHEY and SMNVEV (reference sequence). Trimming removed 2 bases from V and 6 bases from J; junction bases left unmatched: 10. The CDR3 runs 17 residues.